This T cell receptor (beta chain) was identified during a study of blood T cell repertoires in COVID-19. Across the study: PBMCs, B-cell-depleted T cells, or T cells were the source of the cDNA or gDNA that made up the material.

Repertoires were generated with immunoSEQ multiplex PCR, while TCRdb's copy carries only in-frame clones and drops some. The sample carries hundreds of thousands of clones, 88% recorded once. The receptor was derived from a woman aged 50 to 65 who had recovered from COVID-19. The specimen was PBMCs or T cells enriched from blood (not recorded which).

The CDR3 loop reads CAISTGSSYNEQFF. The CDR3 coding sequence is TGTGCCATCAGTACAGGGAGCTCCTACAATGAGCAGTTCTTC. This chain uses TRBV10-3 with TRBJ2-1, with D perhaps matching TRBD1 (6 bases). The CDR3 is 14 amino acids. V dropped 5 bases and J dropped 0 bases, with 8 bases sitting between them. Germline V gives CDR1 ENHRY, CDR2 SYGVKD.